These 32 T cell receptor beta chains share one sample of origin, sequenced in a study of blood T cell repertoires in COVID-19. Data came from immunoSEQ multiplex PCR; TCRdb stores just in-frame clones and leaves some out. The repertoire holds 290,000 or so clones, with around 90% as singletons. Sequencing was performed on peripheral blood. The origin of the receptors is a man younger than 30 with active or convalescent COVID-19.

This chain uses TRBV7-9 with TRBJ1-5; 7 bases are a match to TRBD1. The CDR3 runs to 14 residues. CDR1 and CDR2 (germline): SEHNR, FQNEAQ (reference sequence). Trimming removed 5 bases from V and 7 bases from J; junction bases left unmatched: 8. As DNA, the CDR3 is TGTGCCAGCAGCCTATCGACAGGGTGGCAGCCCCAGCATTTT. It specifies CASSLSTGWQPQHF.

The CDR3 sequence is CAISGGMGHYNEQFF. CDR3 DNA sequence: TGTGCCATCAGTGGGGGAATGGGGCACTACAATGAGCAGTTCTTC. The chain joins TRBV10-3 to TRBJ2-1; tentative D call: TRBD1 (5 bases). This CDR3 comprises 15 residues. The germline V and J ends were trimmed by 4 bases and 3 bases, with 13 bases remaining between them. CDR1 is ENHRY and CDR2 is SYGVKD in the germline V gene.

The V and J genes are TRBV15 and TRBJ2-7; possible D gene TRBD2, 5 bases. This CDR3 has 16 amino acids. Germline CDR1 is LNHNV and CDR2 is YYDKDF (reference sequence). V lost 1 base and J 6 bases, leaving 19 bases between the germline ends. CDR3 in DNA: TGTGCCACCAGCAGAGGTGGAGGCGGATCTTTGGGCGAGCAGTACTTC. This encodes CATSRGGGGSLGEQYF.

This clone was observed once. J is TRBJ2-2 and V is TRBV6-5, with 10 bases fitting TRBD1. This CDR3 is 15 amino acids long. V shed 6 bases, J shed 5 bases, and the junction held 6 bases outside the gene matches. Germline CDR1 reads MNHEY; CDR2 reads SVGAGI. The CDR3: CASRTDRGQTGELFF. CDR3 bases: TGTGCCAGCAGAACTGACAGGGGGCAAACCGGGGAGCTGTTTTTT.

This chain links TRBV5-1 with TRBJ1-6, with TRBD1 matching over 7 bases. Unmatched junction bases numbered 11, after V lost 4 bases and J lost 7 bases. Germline-derived CDR1 and CDR2 are SGHRS and YFSETQ. The CDR3 is made up of 16 amino acids. CDR3 coding DNA: TGCGCCAGCAGCCCCGAAAGACAGGGTACGAATTCACCCCTCCACTTT. It specifies CASSPERQGTNSPLHF.

The chain carries TRBV27 and TRBJ1-5; D is ambiguous. Trimming shortened V by 3 bases and J by 4 bases, and 10 bases separated the two germline ends. Germline assignment: CDR1 MNHEY and CDR2 SMNVEV (reference sequence). The CDR3 has 14 amino acids. As DNA, the CDR3 is TGTGCCAGCAGTTTTATGGGGAGAAATCAGCCCCAGCATTTT. Amino acids: CASSFMGRNQPQHF.

J is TRBJ2-7 and V is TRBV7-9; D is perhaps TRBD2 (5 bases). Per the germline V gene, CDR1 is SEHNR and CDR2 is FQNEAQ (reference sequence). The CDR3 runs to 18 residues. Trimming took off 1 base at V and 3 bases at J, with 22 bases between the two ends. The CDR3 DNA reads as TGTGCCAGCAGCTTAGGGTGGGAGCTTACGGAAAAATTCTACGAGCAGTACTTC. Protein product: CASSLGWELTEKFYEQYF.

The CDR3 DNA is TGTGCCAGCAGTTATCGTCTGAACACTGAAGCTTTCTTT. Amino acids: CASSYRLNTEAFF. The chain joins TRBV6-2 or TRBV6-3 to TRBJ1-1; D ambiguous. The CDR3 spans 13 residues. Looked up from germline, CDR1 is MNHEY and CDR2 is SVGEGT. V dropped 3 bases and J dropped 0 bases, with 5 bases sitting between them.

The J gene is TRBJ2-4, the V gene TRBV27, with TRBD1 matching 7 bases. This CDR3 contains 15 residues. Germline assignment: CDR1 MNHEY and CDR2 SMNVEV (reference sequence). V gave up 6 bases and J gave up 0 bases; unmatched junction bases: 5. In DNA, the CDR3 is TGTGCCAGCAGGGGACAGCCCTTAGCCAAAAACATTCAGTACTTC. This gives the protein CASRGQPLAKNIQYF.

There are a few counts of this clone. The chain joins TRBV5-6 to TRBJ2-1; a possible D gene is TRBD2 (5 bases). The germline V gene encodes CDR1 SGHDT and CDR2 YYEEEE. Trimming pared 0 bases from V and 7 bases from J, leaving 8 bases between. This CDR3 has 13 residues. CDR3 sequence: CASSLVGGNEQFF. The CDR3 nucleotides are TGTGCCAGCAGCTTGGTCGGCGGGAATGAGCAGTTCTTC.

The chain joins TRBV29-1 to TRBJ2-4; 7 nucleotides align to TRBD2. V lost 7 bases, J lost 0 bases, and 6 bases stayed unmatched. The CDR3 consists of 14 residues. Germline V CDR1 and CDR2: SQVTM, ANQGSEA. CDR3 DNA sequence: TGCAGCGCCCTGGGGGGGGGAGCCAAAAACATTCAGTACTTC. Translation gives CSALGGGAKNIQYF. The whole variable domain, filled in from reference TRBV29-1 and TRBJ2-4, reads SAVISQKPSRDICQRGTSLTIQCQVDSQVTMMFWYRQQPGQSLTLIATANQGSEATYESGFVIDKFPISRPNLTFSTLTVSNMSPEDSSIYLCSALGGGAKNIQYFGAGTRLSVL.

V and J are TRBV21-1 and TRBJ2-5; the table's D call, TRBD2, was not checked against the DNA. TRBV21-1 has pseudogene status. CDR3 length: 13 amino acids. The DNA for the CDR3 is TGTGCCAGCATCCCAGACTTCCCGGAGACCCAGTACTTC. This codes for CASIPDFPETQYF.

The chain joins TRBV28 to TRBJ1-3, with TRBD1 identical over 7 bases. CDR3 length equals 16 residues. Germline V gene sequence: CDR1 MDHEN, CDR2 SYDVKM. The V and J ends lost 1 base and 6 bases, in that order; junction bases with no gene match: 9. The CDR3 DNA reads as TGTGCCAGCAGTTTATTAGGGGGCGCGGGCAAAAACACCATATATTTT. This encodes CASSLLGGAGKNTIYF.

This chain connects TRBV28 to TRBJ2-3, with 8 bases matching TRBD2. From germline, CDR1 is MDHEN and CDR2 SYDVKM. Losses at the gene ends were 5 bases for V and 5 bases for J; bases not matched to a gene: 12. The CDR3 has 16 residues. The CDR3 sequence: CASSPGLEGFLDTQYF. The CDR3 bases are TGTGCCAGCAGTCCGGGACTAGAGGGTTTTTTAGATACGCAGTATTTT.

The gene calls are TRBV5-4 and TRBJ2-7, with D perhaps matching TRBD2 (6 bases). CDR1 is SGHNT and CDR2 is YYREEE in the germline V gene (reference sequence). The CDR3 extends over 16 amino acids. The V end was cut by 2 bases, the J end by 3 bases, with 18 bases between. The CDR3 protein is CASSFWGPGEDYEQYF. For the CDR3, the DNA is TGTGCCAGCAGCTTCTGGGGACCCGGGGAGGACTACGAGCAGTACTTC.

The V and J genes are TRBV9 and TRBJ2-1; 8 nucleotides match TRBD2. Trimming removed 4 bases from V and 5 bases from J; junction bases left unmatched: 8. The CDR3 is 15 residues long. Germline V lookup: CDR1 SGDLS, CDR2 YYNGEE. The CDR3 DNA follows: TGTGCCAGCAGCCGGTGGGGCGGGAGGCACAATGAGCAGTTCTTC. Its protein product is CASSRWGGRHNEQFF.

The genes are TRBV6-2 or TRBV6-3 and TRBJ1-3; D remains ambiguous. CDR3 size: 15 residues. V was clipped by 2 bases and J by 0 bases, with 8 bases between them. Germline CDR1 and CDR2: MNHEY and SVGEGT. CDR3 in amino acids: CASSYQRGSGNTIYF. CDR3 coding DNA: TGTGCCAGCAGTTACCAGCGGGGCTCTGGAAACACCATATATTTT.

This clone was seen a handful of times. The V call is TRBV11-2, the J call TRBJ1-1; possible D gene TRBD1, 5 bases. Germline V CDR1 and CDR2: SGHAT, FQNNGV. The CDR3 runs to 16 residues. V lost 1 base and J lost 4, with 16 bases in between. The CDR3 reads CASSLGAPYGGTEAFF. In DNA form, the CDR3 reads TGTGCCAGCAGCTTAGGGGCCCCCTACGGGGGCACTGAAGCTTTCTTT.

This chain uses TRBV28 with TRBJ1-1; TRBD1 aligns across 10 bases. CDR1 is MDHEN and CDR2 is SYDVKM in the germline V gene. This CDR3 has 16 amino acids. J was trimmed by 4 bases and V by 5 bases; bases with no gene match: 10. The DNA of the CDR3 is TGTGCCAGCAGTCCTCGACAGGGGGCGCCGGGCACTGAAGCTTTCTTT. Protein: CASSPRQGAPGTEAFF.

V usage is TRBV6-6 and J usage is TRBJ2-7, with unresolved D. This CDR3 is 14 amino acids long. Germline V lookup: CDR1 MNHNY, CDR2 SVGAGI (reference sequence). Trimming cost V 8 bases and J 5 bases, with 19 bases left between them. DNA of the CDR3: TGTGCCAGCGCCCAGGCCGATGCCAATAACGAGCAGTACTTC. As protein: CASAQADANNEQYF.

The chain joins TRBV19 to TRBJ1-5, with TRBD1 matching 9 bases. The CDR3 covers 13 residues. Looked up from germline, CDR1 is LNHDA and CDR2 is SQIVND (reference sequence). The V and J ends lost 6 bases and 5 bases, in that order; junction bases with no gene match: 2. This chain's CDR3 is CASSRTGDQPQHF. The CDR3 region has the DNA TGTGCCAGTAGCAGGACAGGGGATCAGCCCCAGCATTTT.

This rearrangement joins TRBV6-6 to TRBJ2-3; 8 bases map to TRBD2. The CDR3 sequence is 14 residues long. CDR1 MNHNY and CDR2 SVGAGI come from the germline V gene (reference sequence). The V gene end was trimmed by 7 bases and the J gene end by 4 bases; junction bases not matched to a gene: 7. The CDR3 DNA is TGTGCCAGCACGCCGGGGGGGGGCGCAGATACGCAGTATTTT. Its translation is CASTPGGGADTQYF.

This chain uses TRBV4-1 with TRBJ1-1; D is possibly TRBD1 (6 bases). This CDR3 is 17 amino acids long. In germline, CDR1 is MGHRA, CDR2 YSYEKL. Between the trimmed V and J ends, which lost 2 bases and 0 bases, there was a span of 16 bases. The CDR3 nucleotides read TGCGCCAGCAGCCAATCAAACGGACAGAGGATGAACACTGAAGCTTTCTTT. It encodes CASSQSNGQRMNTEAFF.

The J gene is TRBJ2-3, the V gene TRBV6-1, with 10 bases lining up with TRBD1. The J segment lost 3 bases and the V segment lost 11 bases, leaving 8 bases of the junction unmatched. The CDR3 is 14 residues long. Germline V gives CDR1 MNHNS, CDR2 SASEGT. CDR3: CAAKGQGVTDTQYF. CDR3 DNA: TGTGCCGCCAAAGGACAGGGGGTTACAGATACGCAGTATTTT.

V and J are TRBV5-4 and TRBJ2-1, with no clear D. The CDR3 covers 16 residues. V dropped 3 bases and J dropped 2 bases, with 15 bases sitting between them. CDR1 and CDR2 from the germline V gene are SGHNT and YYREEE (reference sequence). CDR3 nucleotide sequence: TGTGCCAGCAGCTATATGAGAGAGACTCCCTACAATGAGCAGTTCTTC. This translates into CASSYMRETPYNEQFF.

This clone was counted a few times. The rearrangement joins TRBV19 to TRBJ1-5; tentative D call: TRBD1 (6 bases). Germline V gene sequence: CDR1 LNHDA, CDR2 SQIVND (reference sequence). The CDR3 extends over 15 amino acids. Trimming pared 10 bases from V and 2 bases from J, leaving 18 bases between. The CDR3 DNA is TGTGCCACCAAAGGGGGATTGGGGGGCAATCAGCCCCAGCATTTT. Translating gives CATKGGLGGNQPQHF.

Only one count was recorded for this clone. The chain's CDR3 is CASSSGLAENTGELFF. CDR3 bases: TGTGCCAGCAGTTCGGGGCTAGCGGAGAACACCGGGGAGCTGTTTTTT. The V and J genes are TRBV6-4 and TRBJ2-2, with 7 bases that match TRBD2. Losses at the gene ends were 5 bases for V and 1 base for J; bases not matched to a gene: 7. Germline V gene sequence: CDR1 MRHNA, CDR2 SNTAGT. CDR3 length equals 16 residues.

The genes are TRBV6-5 and TRBJ1-2; D is possibly TRBD1 (5 bases). CDR3 size: 12 residues. Trimming left V 7 bases short and J 4 bases short, with 10 bases between. Germline CDR1 and CDR2: MNHEY and SVGAGI. CDR3: CASTGYRYGYTF. As DNA, the CDR3 is TGTGCCAGCACAGGGTATCGCTATGGCTACACCTTC.

This clone was counted only a few times. This chain connects TRBV9 to TRBJ1-2, with a possible D match to TRBD1 (5 bases). Germline CDR1 reads SGDLS; CDR2 reads YYNGEE. The length of the CDR3 is 13 residues. V was clipped by 7 bases and J by 6 bases, with 16 bases between them. The CDR3 is CASGPPDINGYTF. CDR3 DNA: TGTGCCAGCGGTCCCCCGGACATAAATGGCTACACCTTC. Based on the CDR3 plus reference TRBV9 and TRBJ1-2, the full variable domain is DSGVTQTPKHLITATGQRVTLRCSPRSGDLSVYWYQQSLDQGLQFLIQYYNGEERAKGNILERFSAQQFPDLHSELNLSSLELGDSALYFCASGPPDINGYTFGSGTRLTVV.

The chain employs TRBV5-6 and TRBJ1-6; 11 nucleotides agree with TRBD1. The ends lost 4 bases at V and 9 bases at J; junction bases unmatched: 9. The CDR3 extends over 16 amino acids. Germline-derived CDR1 and CDR2 are SGHDT and YYEEEE. DNA for the CDR3: TGTGCCAGCAGCGTGGACAGGGGGCGCGATGCTTCACCCCTCCACTTT. Its protein product is CASSVDRGRDASPLHF.

The chain has TRBV7-9 and TRBJ1-1; the D is unclear. Germline CDR1 reads SEHNR; CDR2 reads FQNEAQ (reference sequence). Deletions cut 8 bases from V and 5 bases from J, with 9 bases between. The CDR3 sequence is 11 residues long. CDR3 DNA: TGTGCCAGCCGGTTGTGGACTGAAGCTTTCTTT. Translated, it gives CASRLWTEAFF. Looking up the rest from reference TRBV7-9 and TRBJ1-1 gives the full variable domain: DTGVSQNPRHKITKRGQNVTFRCDPISEHNRLYWYRQTLGQGPEFLTYFQNEAQLEKSRLLSDRFSAERPKGSFSTLEIQRTEQGDSAMYLCASRLWTEAFFGQGTRLTVV.

This clone was counted a single time. The chain employs TRBV3-1 (or the pseudogene TRBV3-2) and TRBJ2-1; 11 bases are shared with TRBD2. V was pared by 4 bases and J by 7 bases, with 6 bases of the junction left unmatched. CDR3 length: 15 residues. Germline V lookup: CDR1 LGHDT, CDR2 YNNKEL (reference sequence). The CDR3 coding sequence is TGTGCCAGCAGCCCTACTAGCGGGGGTCGGAATGAGCAGTTCTTC. It encodes CASSPTSGGRNEQFF.